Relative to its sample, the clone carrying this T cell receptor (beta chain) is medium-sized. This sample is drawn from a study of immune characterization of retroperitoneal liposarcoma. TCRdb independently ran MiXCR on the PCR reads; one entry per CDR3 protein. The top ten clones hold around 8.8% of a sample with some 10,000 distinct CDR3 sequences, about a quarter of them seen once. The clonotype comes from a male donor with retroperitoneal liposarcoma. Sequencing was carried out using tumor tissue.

The DNA of the CDR3 is TGTGCCAGCAGTGAATCTCGGACTCCCTCGGCCTACGAGCAGTTCTTC. Amino acid sequence: CASSESRTPSAYEQFF. J is TRBJ2-1 and V is TRBV6-1; a weak D match, TRBD2 (5 bases). The V and J ends lost 2 bases and 10 bases respectively, with 21 bases between them. The CDR3 has 16 residues. Germline V gene sequence: CDR1 MNHNS, CDR2 SASEGT.